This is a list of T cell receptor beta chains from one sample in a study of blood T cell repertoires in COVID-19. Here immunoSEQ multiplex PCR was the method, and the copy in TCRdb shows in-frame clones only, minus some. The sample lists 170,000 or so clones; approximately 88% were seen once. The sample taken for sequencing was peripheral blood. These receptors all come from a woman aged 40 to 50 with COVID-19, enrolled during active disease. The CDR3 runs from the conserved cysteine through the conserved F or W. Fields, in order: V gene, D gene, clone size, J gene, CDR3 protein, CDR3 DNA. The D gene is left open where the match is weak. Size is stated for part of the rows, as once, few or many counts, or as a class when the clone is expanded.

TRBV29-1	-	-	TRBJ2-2	CSGGNANTGELFF	TGCAGCGGCGGGAACGCGAACACCGGGGAGCTGTTTTTT
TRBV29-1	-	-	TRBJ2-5	CSARYPGMAETQYF	TGCAGCGCTCGATATCCCGGGATGGCGGAGACCCAGTACTTC
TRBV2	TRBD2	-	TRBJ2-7	CASSAISPRLAGSYEQYF	TGTGCCAGCAGTGCTATTTCCCCACGACTAGCGGGGTCCTACGAGCAGTACTTC
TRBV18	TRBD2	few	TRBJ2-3	CASSPGLAVTDTQYF	TGTGCCAGCTCACCAGGACTAGCAGTAACAGATACGCAGTATTTT
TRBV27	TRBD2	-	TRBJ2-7	CASSFSGAYEQYF	TGTGCCAGCAGTTTCAGCGGGGCCTACGAGCAGTACTTC
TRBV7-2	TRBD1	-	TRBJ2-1	CASSFQTGHEQFF	TGTGCCAGCAGTTTTCAGACAGGGCATGAGCAGTTCTTC
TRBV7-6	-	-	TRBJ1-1	CASSLGAAAGVPEAFF	TGTGCCAGCAGCTTAGGGGCCGCCGCGGGGGTTCCTGAAGCTTTCTTT
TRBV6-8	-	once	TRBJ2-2	CASSYTNNTGELFF	TGTGCCAGCAGTTATACTAATAACACCGGGGAGCTGTTTTTT
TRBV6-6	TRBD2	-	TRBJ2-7	CASSLLAGASFEQYF	TGTGCCAGCAGTTTACTAGCGGGGGCCTCCTTCGAGCAGTACTTC
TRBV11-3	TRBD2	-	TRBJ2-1	CASSRLAAFNEQFF	TGTGCCAGCAGCCGACTAGCGGCTTTCAATGAGCAGTTCTTC
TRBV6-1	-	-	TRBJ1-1	CASSETRPPNTEAFF	TGTGCCAGCAGTGAAACGCGGCCCCCGAACACTGAAGCTTTCTTT
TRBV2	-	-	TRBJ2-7	CASSEALAGWAYEQYF	TGTGCCAGCAGTGAAGCGCTTGCGGGGTGGGCCTACGAGCAGTACTTC
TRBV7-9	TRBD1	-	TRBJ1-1	CASSFRGQALNTEAFF	TGTGCCAGCAGCTTCAGGGGACAGGCGCTGAACACTGAAGCTTTCTTT
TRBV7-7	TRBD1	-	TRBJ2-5	CASSQLDRQETQYF	TGTGCTAGCAGCCAGCTGGACAGGCAAGAGACCCAGTACTTC
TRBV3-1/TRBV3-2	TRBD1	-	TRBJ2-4	CASSHLRGSAKNIQYF	TGTGCCAGCAGCCACCTCAGGGGGTCAGCCAAAAACATTCAGTACTTC